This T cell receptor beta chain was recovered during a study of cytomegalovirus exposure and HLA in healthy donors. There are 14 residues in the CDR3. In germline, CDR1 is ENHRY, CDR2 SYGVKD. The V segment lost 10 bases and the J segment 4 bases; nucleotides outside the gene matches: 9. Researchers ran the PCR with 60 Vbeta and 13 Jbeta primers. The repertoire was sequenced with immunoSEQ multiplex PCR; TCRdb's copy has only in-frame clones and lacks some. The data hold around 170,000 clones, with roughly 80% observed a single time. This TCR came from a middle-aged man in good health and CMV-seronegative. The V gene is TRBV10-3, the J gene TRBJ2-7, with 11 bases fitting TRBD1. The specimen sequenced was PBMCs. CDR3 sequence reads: CATWAGQGVYEQYF. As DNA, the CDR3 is TGTGCCACCTGGGCGGGACAGGGGGTGTACGAGCAGTACTTC.